Presented here are 28 T cell receptor beta chains from one specimen sequenced in a study of control samples from healthy donors and cancer patients. Assay: immunoSEQ multiplex PCR; the TCRdb copy retains only in-frame clones and omits some. This sample has more than 95,000 clones, with around 87% found just once. Sequencing input: blood. Receptors were obtained from a man between 60 and 75 years old in good health.

The rearrangement links TRBV21-1 to TRBJ2-4; TRBD1, the D gene given by the table, was not confirmed from the DNA. TRBV21-1 is a pseudogene locus. The CDR3 is 17 residues long. The CDR3, as DNA: TGTGCCAGCAGCCTAAGGGACAGCCACCCCGGCCAAAACATTCAGTACTTC. Its translation: CASSLRDSHPGQNIQYF.

J is TRBJ2-4 and V is TRBV3-1 (or the pseudogene TRBV3-2); 7 bases agree with TRBD1. The CDR3 is made up of 12 amino acids. V trimming: 3 bases; J trimming: 12 bases; junction bases outside the gene matches: 5. The germline V gene encodes CDR1 LGHDT and CDR2 YNNKEL (reference sequence). CDR3 sequence: CASSQGDSRQYF. The CDR3 bases are TGTGCCAGCAGCCAGGGGGACAGCCGTCAGTACTTC.

The V call is TRBV30, the J call TRBJ1-2; possibly TRBD1 for D (6 bases). CDR1 and CDR2 (germline): GTSNPN, SVGIG (reference sequence). Trimming pared 4 bases from V and 2 bases from J, leaving 11 bases between. The CDR3 loop spans 13 amino acids. CDR3 sequence reads: CAWMPGTNYGYTF. The CDR3 DNA is TGTGCCTGGATGCCAGGGACAAACTATGGCTACACCTTC.

This clone turned up a few times. V gene TRBV2 combines with J gene TRBJ1-1; no reliable D call. Trimming left V 2 bases short and J 6 bases short, with 19 bases between. The CDR3 loop spans 16 amino acids. Germline loops: CDR1 SNHLY, CDR2 FYNNEI. CDR3 coding DNA: TGTGCCAGCAGTGAATGGAGGAAGACGGTCGACCCTGAAGCTTTCTTT. It is translated as CASSEWRKTVDPEAFF.

Turning to this clone: Different DNA sequences within this sample yield the same CDR3. The chain is built from TRBV5-1 and TRBJ2-2; D is undetermined. The CDR3 has 15 residues. Germline loops: CDR1 SGHRS, CDR2 YFSETQ. With 0 bases removed from V and 1 base from J, the gap between germline ends came to 7 bases. This CDR3 is CASSLAAGNTGELFF. The CDR3 nucleotides read TGCGCCAGCAGCTTGGCGGCCGGGAACACCGGGGAGCTGTTTTTT. The full variable domain, with the rest looked up from reference TRBV5-1 and TRBJ2-2, is KAGVTQTPRYLIKTRGQQVTLSCSPISGHRSVSWYQQTPGQGLQFLFEYFSETQRNKGNFPGRFSGRQFSNSRSEMNVSTLELGDSALYLCASSLAAGNTGELFFGEGSRLTVL.

The table lists this clone with a count of one. The chain recombines TRBV7-6 with TRBJ1-5; 8 bases line up with TRBD1. V lost 1 base and J lost 7; bases outside the gene matches: 6. This CDR3 has 15 residues. Germline CDR1 and CDR2: SGHVS and FNYEAQ. CDR3 coding DNA: TGTGCCAGCAGCTTAGATGCAGGGGGCGGCCAGCCCCAGCATTTT. Protein: CASSLDAGGGQPQHF. The full variable domain, in which reference TRBV7-6 and TRBJ1-5 provide the parts outside the CDR3, is GAGVSQSPRYKVTKRGQDVALRCDPISGHVSLYWYRQALGQGPEFLTYFNYEAQQDKSGLPNDRFSAERPEGSISTLTIQRTEQRDSAMYRCASSLDAGGGQPQHFGDGTRLSIL.

This chain links TRBV7-2 with TRBJ2-7, with D possibly called TRBD1 or TRBD2 (7 bases each). Trimming pared 4 bases from V and 0 bases from J, leaving 16 bases between. Germline lookup yields CDR1 SGHTA and CDR2 FQGNSA. The CDR3 has 16 residues. CDR3 residues: CASSSQGGLISYEQYF. The CDR3 DNA reads as TGTGCCAGCAGCTCCCAGGGGGGGCTCATCTCCTACGAGCAGTACTTC.

The chain employs TRBV19 and TRBJ2-1, with TRBD2 matching 10 bases. The germline gives CDR1 LNHDA, CDR2 SQIVND (reference sequence). Trimming took 4 bases from V and 1 from J; bases not matched to a gene: 13. The CDR3 consists of 19 residues. This CDR3 reads CASSNPPEGSGGSYNEQFF. The CDR3 region has the DNA TGTGCCAGTAGTAACCCCCCCGAGGGTAGCGGGGGGTCCTACAATGAGCAGTTCTTC.

The V gene is TRBV19, the J gene TRBJ1-4, with TRBD1 matching over 7 bases. CDR1 LNHDA and CDR2 SQIVND come from the germline V gene (reference sequence). V was pared by 8 bases and J by 4 bases, with 4 bases of the junction left unmatched. This CDR3 has 13 amino acids. This chain's CDR3 is CASQGQLNEKLFF. The DNA for the CDR3 is TGTGCCAGTCAGGGACAGCTTAATGAAAAACTGTTTTTT.

The J gene is TRBJ1-5, the V gene TRBV30; weak D call: TRBD1 (5 bases). Germline-derived CDR1 and CDR2 are GTSNPN and SVGIG (reference sequence). V lost 1 base and J 6 bases, leaving 16 bases between the germline ends. The CDR3 is 15 amino acids. This CDR3 reads CAWSGGREWGQPQHF. CDR3 DNA: TGTGCCTGGAGTGGCGGCAGGGAATGGGGTCAGCCCCAGCATTTT.

The rearrangement links TRBV24-1 to TRBJ2-7; D remains ambiguous. Germline assignment: CDR1 KGHDR and CDR2 SFDVKD. The CDR3 has 13 residues. Trimming took 2 bases from V and 0 from J, leaving 4 bases between them. The CDR3 reads CATSDSSSYEQYF. The CDR3 coding sequence is TGTGCCACCAGTGATTCCAGCTCCTACGAGCAGTACTTC.

The rearrangement uses TRBV7-2 and TRBJ2-2; 8 bases line up with TRBD1. V lost 1 base and J lost 6; bases outside the gene matches: 4. This CDR3 region has 15 residues. Germline V gene lookup returns CDR1 SGHTA and CDR2 FQGNSA. CDR3 sequence reads: CASSLVSGGPGELFF. The CDR3 nucleotides read TGTGCCAGCAGCTTAGTCTCAGGGGGCCCCGGGGAGCTGTTTTTT.

This clone was picked up one time. The chain carries TRBV7-3 and TRBJ1-6; 10 nucleotides align to TRBD1. The CDR3 runs to 17 residues. Germline V gene lookup returns CDR1 SGHTA and CDR2 FQGTGA. V was pared by 5 bases and J by 4 bases, with 8 bases of the junction left unmatched. CDR3 sequence: CASSLQGTGAYNSPLHF. CDR3 coding DNA: TGTGCCAGCAGCCTACAAGGGACAGGGGCTTATAATTCACCCCTCCACTTT.

The table lists this clone with a few counts. The rearrangement joins TRBV27 to TRBJ2-3; D ambiguous. V lost 7 bases to trimming and J lost 5 bases, with 7 bases between them. The CDR3 totals 11 residues. Germline-derived CDR1 and CDR2 are MNHEY and SMNVEV (reference sequence). The CDR3 bases are TGTGCCAGCACGTCGGGAGATACGCAGTATTTT. This translates into CASTSGDTQYF.

The J gene is TRBJ2-4, the V gene TRBV30, with 10 nucleotides matching TRBD1. Germline-derived CDR1 and CDR2 are GTSNPN and SVGIG (reference sequence). V was clipped by 5 bases and J by 2 bases; unmatched bases: 6. This CDR3 is 15 amino acids long. CDR3 nucleotides: TGTGCCTGGGAGGGACAGGGGAGAACCAAAAACATTCAGTACTTC. Its translation: CAWEGQGRTKNIQYF.

The chain couples TRBV25-1 to TRBJ2-7; TRBD2 might be the D (5 bases). The CDR3 covers 12 residues. Trimming removed 6 bases from V and 4 bases from J, with 10 bases in between. From germline, CDR1 is MGHDK and CDR2 SYGVNS. The CDR3 nucleotides are TGTGCCAGCAGCGGGAATTCGTACGAGCAGTACTTC. Protein product: CASSGNSYEQYF.

This clone was detected only a few times. The V call is TRBV19, the J call TRBJ1-5, with D tentatively TRBD1 (5 bases). Germline assignment: CDR1 LNHDA and CDR2 SQIVND (reference sequence). V gave up 1 base and J gave up 4 bases, with 11 bases separating them. The CDR3 runs to 15 residues. The CDR3 spells CASSIVTGRNQPQHF. The CDR3 nucleotides read TGTGCCAGTAGTATAGTCACAGGCCGGAATCAGCCCCAGCATTTT. Variable domain in full (rest from reference TRBV19 and TRBJ1-5): DGGITQSPKYLFRKEGQNVTLSCEQNLNHDAMYWYRQDPGQGLRLIYYSQIVNDFQKGDIAEGYSVSREKKESFPLTVTSAQKNPTAFYLCASSIVTGRNQPQHFGDGTRLSIL.

The J gene is TRBJ1-5, the V gene TRBV27; tentative D call: TRBD1 (6 bases). The V end was cut by 5 bases, the J end by 7 bases, with 18 bases between. The germline CDR1 and CDR2 sequences are MNHEY and SMNVEV (reference sequence). The CDR3 is 15 amino acids. The CDR3 nucleotides are TGTGCCAGCAGTCCGCATCGACAGGAGATACAGCCCCAGCATTTT. Protein product: CASSPHRQEIQPQHF.

The V gene is TRBV5-4, the J gene TRBJ2-3; 8 nucleotides line up with TRBD2. V lost 2 bases, J lost 4 bases, and 6 bases stayed unmatched. The CDR3 contains 15 residues. From germline, CDR1 is SGHNT and CDR2 YYREEE (reference sequence). CDR3 loop: CASSFPSGGPDTQYF. The CDR3 DNA follows: TGTGCCAGCAGCTTTCCCAGCGGGGGTCCAGATACGCAGTATTTT.

The J gene is TRBJ1-5, the V gene TRBV28, with D tentatively TRBD1 (5 bases). The germline V and J ends were trimmed by 10 bases and 0 bases, with 13 bases remaining between them. This CDR3 has 14 amino acids. CDR1 is MDHEN, CDR2 SYDVKM, per germline. The CDR3: CATTGLYSNQPQHF. CDR3 nucleotide sequence: TGTGCCACTACAGGCCTTTATAGCAATCAGCCCCAGCATTTT.

This chain joins TRBV18 and TRBJ1-1, with 7 positions matching TRBD1. V was pared by 5 bases and J by 0 bases, with 9 bases of the junction left unmatched. The CDR3 is 16 residues long. The germline V gene encodes CDR1 KGHSH and CDR2 LQKENI. Written as DNA, the CDR3 is TGTGCCAGCTCATCCGACAGGGCGATCATGAACACTGAAGCTTTCTTT. The encoded protein is CASSSDRAIMNTEAFF. The full variable domain, in which reference TRBV18 and TRBJ1-1 provide the parts outside the CDR3, is NAGVMQNPRHLVRRRGQEARLRCSPMKGHSHVYWYRQLPEEGLKFMVYLQKENIIDESGMPKERFSAEFPKEGPSILRIQQVVRGDSAAYFCASSSDRAIMNTEAFFGQGTRLTVV.

This clone was seen a single time. V is TRBV7-3 and J is TRBJ1-1; weak D call: TRBD1 (6 bases). The length of the CDR3 is 13 residues. Germline CDR1 SGHTA, CDR2 FQGTGA. Trimming left V 4 bases short and J 4 bases short, with 10 bases between. The CDR3 here is CASSSTGFTEAFF. In DNA form, the CDR3 reads TGTGCCAGCAGCTCTACAGGGTTCACTGAAGCTTTCTTT. Full variable domain (missing parts from reference TRBV7-3 and TRBJ1-1): GAGVSQTPSNKVTEKGKYVELRCDPISGHTALYWYRQSLGQGPEFLIYFQGTGAADDSGLPNDRFFAVRPEGSVSTLKIQRTERGDSAVYLCASSSTGFTEAFFGQGTRLTVV.

This sequence joins TRBV9 and TRBJ1-4; D ambiguous. The CDR3 sequence is 15 residues long. The germline CDR1 and CDR2 sequences are SGDLS and YYNGEE. Between the trimmed V and J ends, which lost 3 bases and 0 bases, there was a span of 9 bases. The CDR3 here is CASSDPEATNEKLFF. The CDR3 nucleotides read TGTGCCAGCAGCGACCCAGAAGCAACTAATGAAAAACTGTTTTTT.

The chain combines TRBV19 with TRBJ1-2; 8 bases are a match to TRBD1. The J segment lost 6 bases and the V segment lost 6 bases, leaving 21 bases of the junction unmatched. The CDR3 consists of 18 residues. CDR1 is LNHDA and CDR2 is SQIVND in the germline V gene (reference sequence). CDR3 protein: CASRESTGVTLGDDGYTF. The CDR3 nucleotides read TGTGCCAGTAGGGAATCGACAGGGGTTACGCTTGGTGATGATGGCTACACCTTC. Full variable domain (outside the CDR3, taken from reference TRBV19 and TRBJ1-2): DGGITQSPKYLFRKEGQNVTLSCEQNLNHDAMYWYRQDPGQGLRLIYYSQIVNDFQKGDIAEGYSVSREKKESFPLTVTSAQKNPTAFYLCASRESTGVTLGDDGYTFGSGTRLTVV.

This chain uses TRBV5-4 with TRBJ1-1; perhaps TRBD1 as D (6 bases). This CDR3 region has 14 residues. Trimming stripped 4 bases from V and 5 bases from J, with 15 bases between. Germline CDR1 reads SGHNT; CDR2 reads YYREEE (reference sequence). CDR3 sequence (DNA): TGTGCCAGCAGCGTGGAACAGGGTTGGACTGAAGCTTTCTTT. This sequence encodes CASSVEQGWTEAFF.

The chain carries TRBV6-4 and TRBJ1-5; possible D gene TRBD1, 5 bases. The germline V gene encodes CDR1 MRHNA and CDR2 SNTAGT. The CDR3 is made up of 14 amino acids. V gave up 6 bases and J gave up 8 bases, with 17 bases separating them. As DNA, the CDR3 is TGTGCCAGCAGAGTATCGGAGGGGTTTGAGCCCCAGCATTTT. Amino acid sequence: CASRVSEGFEPQHF.

The chain uses TRBV11-2 and TRBJ2-7; D gene uncertain. Trimming shortened V by 0 bases and J by 2 bases, and 11 bases separated the two germline ends. There are 15 residues in the CDR3. The germline V gene has CDR1 SGHAT and CDR2 FQNNGV. CDR3 bases: TGTGCCAGCAGCTTAGAGGTGTCCCAGGCCTACGAGCAGTACTTC. It encodes CASSLEVSQAYEQYF.

The V and J genes are TRBV21-1 and TRBJ2-2; the table's D call, TRBD1, has no DNA check behind it. TRBV21-1 is flagged as a pseudogene. The CDR3 is made up of 20 amino acids. In nucleotides, the CDR3 is TGTGCCAGCAGCAATGACGGGGACAGGCCCACACACGCGAACACCGGGGAGCTGTTTTTT. Its translation is CASSNDGDRPTHANTGELFF.